Below are 15 T cell receptor beta chains sequenced from a single sample in a study of PD-1 blockade in classical Hodgkin lymphoma. Profiled with immunoSEQ multiplex PCR; TCRdb holds only in-frame clones, not every one. Altogether about 44,000 clones are present, 66% being singletons, with the ten largest covering around 3%. Indicated time point: cycle 4 day 1 (C4D1), after 6 weeks of nivolumab. Exposure to brentuximab vedotin varied, and each patient had relapsed following autologous stem cell transplantation. Specimen: peripheral blood mononuclear cells (PBMCs), collected before the fourth cycle of nivolumab. Receptors were obtained from a human donor with classical Hodgkin lymphoma.

The chain links TRBV19 to TRBJ2-2; D call uncertain. V was cut by 8 bases and J by 4 bases, with 17 bases left in between. The CDR3 is made up of 15 amino acids. Germline assignment: CDR1 LNHDA and CDR2 SQIVND (reference sequence). The CDR3: CASEGATLPTGELFF. The CDR3 bases are TGTGCCAGTGAAGGAGCCACTCTCCCCACCGGGGAGCTGTTTTTT. The entire variable domain, with the rest obtained from reference TRBV19 and TRBJ2-2, is as follows: DGGITQSPKYLFRKEGQNVTLSCEQNLNHDAMYWYRQDPGQGLRLIYYSQIVNDFQKGDIAEGYSVSREKKESFPLTVTSAQKNPTAFYLCASEGATLPTGELFFGEGSRLTVL.

This clone is medium-sized within its sample. This chain joins TRBV6-5 and TRBJ1-1, with TRBD1 identical over 7 bases. Germline-derived CDR1 and CDR2 are MNHEY and SVGAGI. This CDR3 has 13 residues. J was trimmed by 4 bases and V by 9 bases; bases with no gene match: 8. This CDR3 is CASRDSSLTEAFF. In DNA, the CDR3 is TGTGCCAGTCGGGACAGCTCTCTCACTGAAGCTTTCTTT.

This clone was seen a handful of times. J is TRBJ1-2 and V is TRBV6-1; 10 bases fit TRBD1. The germline V gene has CDR1 MNHNS and CDR2 SASEGT. Losses at the gene ends were 3 bases for V and 4 bases for J; bases not matched to a gene: 5. CDR3 size: 15 residues. The CDR3 nucleotides read TGTGCCAGCAGTGATCCCGGACAGGGGGGCTATGGCTACACCTTC. This codes for CASSDPGQGGYGYTF.

This clone showed up just a few times. The rearrangement joins TRBV10-3 to TRBJ1-1, with no clear D. CDR1 and CDR2 from the germline V gene are ENHRY and SYGVKD. Trimming cost V 10 bases and J 1 base, with 13 bases left between them. The CDR3 is 13 residues long. CDR3 nucleotides: TGTGCCACACGCAAGGGTGCGAACACTGAAGCTTTCTTT. It translates to CATRKGANTEAFF.

The chain combines TRBV11-2 with TRBJ2-3; D perhaps matches TRBD2 (5 bases). Germline V gene lookup returns CDR1 SGHAT and CDR2 FQNNGV. Trimming pared 3 bases from V and 1 base from J, leaving 11 bases between. The CDR3 has 15 amino acids. The CDR3 DNA reads as TGTGCCAGCAGCTTCGAGGGAACAGGCACAGATACGCAGTATTTT. Protein product: CASSFEGTGTDTQYF.

This clone was detected a few times. The rearrangement links TRBV5-4 to TRBJ2-1; 11 nucleotides match TRBD2. Germline CDR1 is SGHNT and CDR2 is YYREEE (reference sequence). This CDR3 region has 14 residues. Trimming at V came to 7 bases and at J to 9 bases, leaving 9 bases not matched to a gene. CDR3 in DNA: TGTGCCAGCTCCTATAGCGGGAGGGCCGGTGAGCAGTTCTTC. This gives the protein CASSYSGRAGEQFF. Based on the CDR3 plus reference TRBV5-4 and TRBJ2-1, the full variable domain is ETGVTQSPTHLIKTRGQQVTLRCSSQSGHNTVSWYQQALGQGPQFIFQYYREEENGRGNFPPRFSGLQFPNYSSELNVNALELDDSALYLCASSYSGRAGEQFFGPGTRLTVL.

In its sample, this clone is medium-sized. The chain uses TRBV12-5 and TRBJ1-2; D remains ambiguous. Germline V gene data show CDR1 as LGHNT and CDR2 as FRNRAP. V was pared by 5 bases and J by 7 bases, with 8 bases between. The CDR3 loop spans 11 amino acids. The CDR3 is CASGIRGGYTF. In DNA form, the CDR3 reads TGTGCTAGTGGTATTCGGGGTGGCTACACCTTC.

The gene calls are TRBV7-2 and TRBJ1-3; D gene ambiguous. The CDR3 loop spans 15 amino acids. Germline V gene data show CDR1 as SGHTA and CDR2 as FQGNSA. Trimming removed 6 bases at V and 0 bases at J, with 12 bases between. The CDR3 DNA reads as TGTGCCAGCAGGGGTCCGACGGGCTCTGGAAACACCATATATTTT. It codes for CASRGPTGSGNTIYF.

This sequence joins TRBV5-4 and TRBJ1-3; no firm D call. The V gene's germline CDR1 is SGHNT and CDR2 YYREEE (reference sequence). V shed 0 bases and J shed 4 bases, with 5 bases lying between them. The CDR3 is made up of 13 amino acids. The CDR3 here is CASSLVGGNTIYF. The CDR3, as DNA: TGTGCCAGCAGCTTGGTGGGAGGAAACACCATATATTTT.

This rearrangement joins TRBV5-5 to TRBJ1-1, with D hard to call. With 1 base removed from V and 2 bases from J, the gap between germline ends came to 9 bases. Germline-derived CDR1 and CDR2 are SGHKS and YYEKEE (reference sequence). The CDR3 runs 14 residues. The CDR3 DNA reads as TGTGCCAGCAGCTTGCGGGAGCTAAACACTGAAGCTTTCTTT. This codes for CASSLRELNTEAFF.

This clone was detected a few times. The chain couples TRBV28 to TRBJ2-1; 7 positions match TRBD1. Germline V gives CDR1 MDHEN, CDR2 SYDVKM. This CDR3 has 15 amino acids. Unmatched junction bases numbered 4, after V lost 3 bases and J lost 2 bases. The CDR3 region is CASSFLTGTYNEQFF. The CDR3 DNA reads TGTGCCAGCAGTTTTCTGACAGGGACCTACAATGAGCAGTTCTTC.

This clone was detected only once. V and J are TRBV18 and TRBJ1-4; D not certain. The germline V and J ends were trimmed by 5 bases and 8 bases, with 15 bases remaining between them. The germline V gene encodes CDR1 KGHSH and CDR2 LQKENI. The CDR3 runs to 14 residues. DNA of the CDR3: TGTGCCAGCTCATTGTCGAGGAGTGAGGAAAAACTGTTTTTT. Its translation is CASSLSRSEEKLFF.

In this sample, this clone turned up many times. The V and J genes are TRBV11-3 and TRBJ2-5; the D gene is possibly TRBD1 (6 bases). V was pared by 1 base and J by 1 base, with 10 bases between. Germline loops: CDR1 SGHNT, CDR2 YENEEA. The CDR3 contains 15 residues. CDR3 bases: TGTGCCAGCAGCTTAGGGGACACAAGCCAAGAGACCCAGTACTTC. Encoded protein: CASSLGDTSQETQYF.

This chain connects TRBV9 to TRBJ2-3; tentative D call: TRBD2 (5 bases). With 0 bases removed from V and 3 bases from J, the gap between germline ends came to 8 bases. Germline V gene sequence: CDR1 SGDLS, CDR2 YYNGEE. The CDR3 is made up of 14 amino acids. The CDR3 sequence is CASSVGRGTDTQYF. The CDR3 nucleotides read TGTGCCAGCAGCGTAGGTCGGGGTACAGATACGCAGTATTTT.

The rearrangement uses TRBV7-2 and TRBJ2-3, with D possibly called TRBD1 or TRBD2 (7 bases each). The germline V gene has CDR1 SGHTA and CDR2 FQGNSA. V shed 1 base and J shed 3 bases, with 14 bases lying between them. This CDR3 contains 16 residues. This CDR3 is CASSLVRQGGTDTQYF. CDR3 in DNA: TGTGCCAGCAGCTTAGTTCGACAGGGAGGGACAGATACGCAGTATTTT.